This T cell receptor beta chain was sequenced for a study of blood T cell repertoires in COVID-19. Study details: Material from acute and convalescent COVID-19 was sourced from the United States, Italy and Spain.

This clone came up once. Original processing methods: Amplifying reference gene primers gave estimates of nucleated cell counts. Only in-frame clones appear in the TCRdb table, and some are missing; sequencing was by immunoSEQ multiplex PCR. From that table come the V and J calls and clone size; the DNA was used to work out D and trimming. Of about 270,000 clones listed, about 85% are singletons. The CDR3 consists of 13 residues. V was shortened by 0 bases and J by 6 bases, with 6 bases between the two germline ends. Germline lookup yields CDR1 MNHEY and CDR2 SVGAGI. The participants were between roughly 18 and 100 years old and came from under 25 US areas. Recovered participants had two consecutive negative NP/OP PCR tests, healthcare professional clearance, or symptom resolution.

The V call is TRBV6-5, the J call TRBJ1-5; D gene ambiguous. The origin of this receptor is a woman between 45 and 60 years old who had recovered from COVID-19. Sequences were obtained from PBMCs or T cells enriched from blood (not recorded which). The CDR3 sequence: CASSYSMSQPQHF. CDR3 bases: TGTGCCAGCAGTTACTCGATGAGTCAGCCCCAGCATTTT.